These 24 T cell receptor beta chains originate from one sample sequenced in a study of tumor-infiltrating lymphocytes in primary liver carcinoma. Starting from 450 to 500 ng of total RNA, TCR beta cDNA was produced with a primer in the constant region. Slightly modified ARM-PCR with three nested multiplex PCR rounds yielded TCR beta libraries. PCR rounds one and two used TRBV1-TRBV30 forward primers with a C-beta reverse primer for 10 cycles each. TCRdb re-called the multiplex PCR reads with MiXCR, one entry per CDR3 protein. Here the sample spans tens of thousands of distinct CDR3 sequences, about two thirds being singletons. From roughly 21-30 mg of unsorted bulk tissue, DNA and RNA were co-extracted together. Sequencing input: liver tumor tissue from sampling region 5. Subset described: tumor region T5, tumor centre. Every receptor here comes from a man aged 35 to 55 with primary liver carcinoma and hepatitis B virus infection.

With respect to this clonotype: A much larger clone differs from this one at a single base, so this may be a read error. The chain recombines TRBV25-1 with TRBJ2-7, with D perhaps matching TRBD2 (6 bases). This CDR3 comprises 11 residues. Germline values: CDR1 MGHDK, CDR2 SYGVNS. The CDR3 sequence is CASSEWGEQHF. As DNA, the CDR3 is TGTGCCAGCAGTGAATGGGGGGAGCAGCACTTC.

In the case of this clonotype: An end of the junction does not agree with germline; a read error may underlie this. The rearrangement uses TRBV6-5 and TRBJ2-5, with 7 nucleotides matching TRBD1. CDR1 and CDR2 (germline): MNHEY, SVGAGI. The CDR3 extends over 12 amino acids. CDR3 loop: CVSSYSTGTQCF. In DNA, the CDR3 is TGTGTCAGCAGTTACTCGACAGGGACCCAGTGCTTC.

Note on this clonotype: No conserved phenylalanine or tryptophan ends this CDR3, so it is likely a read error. DNA for the CDR3: TGTGCCAGCACACGACGGAAATACTACGAGCAGTACCTC. Protein product: CASTRRKYYEQYL. This chain uses TRBV12-3 or TRBV12-4 with TRBJ2-7; no firm D call. With 7 bases removed from V and 3 bases from J, the gap between germline ends came to 13 bases. This CDR3 has 13 amino acids.

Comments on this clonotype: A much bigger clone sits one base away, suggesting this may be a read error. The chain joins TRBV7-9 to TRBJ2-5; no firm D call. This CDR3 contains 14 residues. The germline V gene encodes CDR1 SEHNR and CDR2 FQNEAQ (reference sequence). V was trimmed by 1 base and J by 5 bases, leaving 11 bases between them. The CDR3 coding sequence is TGTGCCAGCAGCTTAGTAACTGGGTATGAGACCCAGTACTTC. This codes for CASSLVTGYETQYF.

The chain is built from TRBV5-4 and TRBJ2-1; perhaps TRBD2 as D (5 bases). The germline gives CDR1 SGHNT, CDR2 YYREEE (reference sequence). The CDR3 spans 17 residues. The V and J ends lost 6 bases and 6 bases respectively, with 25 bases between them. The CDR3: CASTREGTSRAANEQFF. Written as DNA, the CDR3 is TGTGCCAGCACCCGTGAGGGCACCAGCCGCGCAGCCAATGAGCAGTTCTTC.

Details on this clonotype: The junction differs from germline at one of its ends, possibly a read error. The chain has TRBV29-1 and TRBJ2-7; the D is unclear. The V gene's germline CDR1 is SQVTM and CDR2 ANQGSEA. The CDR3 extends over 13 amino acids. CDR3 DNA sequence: TGCAGCGTTGAATTAACAGAACCCTACGATCAGTACTTC. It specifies CSVELTEPYDQYF.

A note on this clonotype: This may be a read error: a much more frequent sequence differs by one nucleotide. CDR3 residues: CTWSDSEAFF. DNA of the CDR3: TGTACCTGGAGCGACAGTGAAGCTTTCTTT. The chain uses TRBV30 and TRBJ1-1; a possible D gene is TRBD1 (5 bases). Looked up from germline, CDR1 is GTSNPN and CDR2 is SVGIG (reference sequence). The CDR3 loop spans 10 amino acids.

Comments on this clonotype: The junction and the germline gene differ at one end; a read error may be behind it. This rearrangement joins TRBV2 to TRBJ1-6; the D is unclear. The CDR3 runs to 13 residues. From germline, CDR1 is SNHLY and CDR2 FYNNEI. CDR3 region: CASGETPNSLLHF. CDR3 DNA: TGTGCCAGCGGGGAAACCCCCAATTCACTCCTCCACTTT.

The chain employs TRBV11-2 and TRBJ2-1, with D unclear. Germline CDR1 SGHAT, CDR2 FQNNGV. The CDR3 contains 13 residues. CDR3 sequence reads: CDSSLNDAYEQFF. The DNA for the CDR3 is TGTGATAGTAGCCTAAATGATGCCTATGAGCAGTTCTTC.

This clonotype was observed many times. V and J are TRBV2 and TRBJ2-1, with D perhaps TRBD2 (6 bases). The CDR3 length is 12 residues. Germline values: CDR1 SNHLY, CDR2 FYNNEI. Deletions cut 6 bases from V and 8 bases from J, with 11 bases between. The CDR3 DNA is TGTGCCAGCAGCGGGAGAGGCGATGAGCAGTTCTTC. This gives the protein CASSGRGDEQFF.

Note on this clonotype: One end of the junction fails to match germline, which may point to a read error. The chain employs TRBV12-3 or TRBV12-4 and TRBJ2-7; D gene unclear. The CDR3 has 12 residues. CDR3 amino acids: CASSPGSYEQYF. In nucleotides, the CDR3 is TGTGCCAGCAGTCCGGGTTCCTACGAGCAATACTTC.

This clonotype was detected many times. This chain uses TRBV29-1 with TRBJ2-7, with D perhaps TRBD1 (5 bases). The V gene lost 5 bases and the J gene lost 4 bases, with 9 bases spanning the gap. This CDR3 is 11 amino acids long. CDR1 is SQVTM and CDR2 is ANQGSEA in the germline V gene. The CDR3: CSVRKGYEQYF. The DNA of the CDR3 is TGCAGCGTTAGAAAGGGGTACGAGCAGTACTTC.

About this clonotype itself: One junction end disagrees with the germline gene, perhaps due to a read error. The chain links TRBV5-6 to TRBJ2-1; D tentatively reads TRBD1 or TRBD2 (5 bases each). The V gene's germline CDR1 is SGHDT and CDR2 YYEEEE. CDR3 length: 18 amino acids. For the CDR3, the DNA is TGTGCCAGCAGCTTGGCCGGGACCGCGCGGCAATTCGTCAGTGAGCAATTCTTC. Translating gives CASSLAGTARQFVSEQFF.

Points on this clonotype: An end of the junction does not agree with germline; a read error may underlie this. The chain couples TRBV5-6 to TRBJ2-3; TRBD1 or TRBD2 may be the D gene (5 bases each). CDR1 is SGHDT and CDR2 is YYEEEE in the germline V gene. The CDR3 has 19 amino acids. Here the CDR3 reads CASNLAGSVRDASTDTQYF. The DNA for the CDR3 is TGTGCCAGCAACTTGGCCGGATCTGTGAGGGACGCCAGCACAGATACGCAGTATTTT.

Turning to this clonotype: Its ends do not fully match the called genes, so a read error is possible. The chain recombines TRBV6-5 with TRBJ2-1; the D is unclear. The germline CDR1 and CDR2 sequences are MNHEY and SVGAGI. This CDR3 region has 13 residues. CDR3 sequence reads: CASSPTGNNEQSF. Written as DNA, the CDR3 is TGTGCTAGCAGTCCGACTGGAAACAATGAGCAGTCCTTC.

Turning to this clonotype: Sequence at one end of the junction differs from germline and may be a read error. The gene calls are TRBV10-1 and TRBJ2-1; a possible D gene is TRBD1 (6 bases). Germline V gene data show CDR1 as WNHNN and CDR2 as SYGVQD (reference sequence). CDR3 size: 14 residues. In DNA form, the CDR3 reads TGCGCCAGTAGCGACAGGAGCTCCTACAGTGAGCAGTTCTTC. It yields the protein CASSDRSSYSEQFF.

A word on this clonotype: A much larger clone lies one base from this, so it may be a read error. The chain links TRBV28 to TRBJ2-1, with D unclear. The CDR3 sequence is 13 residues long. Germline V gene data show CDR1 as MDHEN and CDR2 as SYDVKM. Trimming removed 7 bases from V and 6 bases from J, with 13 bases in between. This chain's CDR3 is CASIAAVGNEQFF. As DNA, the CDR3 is TGTGCCAGCATTGCCGCGGTGGGCAATGAGCAGTTCTTC.

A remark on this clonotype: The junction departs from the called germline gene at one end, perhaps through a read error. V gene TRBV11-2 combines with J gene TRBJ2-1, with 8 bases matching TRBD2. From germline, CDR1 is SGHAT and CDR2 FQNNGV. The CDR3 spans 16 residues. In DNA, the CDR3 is TGTGCCAACAGCTTGGATATCGGACTAGCCGCGGGTGAGCAGTTCTTC. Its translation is CANSLDIGLAAGEQFF.

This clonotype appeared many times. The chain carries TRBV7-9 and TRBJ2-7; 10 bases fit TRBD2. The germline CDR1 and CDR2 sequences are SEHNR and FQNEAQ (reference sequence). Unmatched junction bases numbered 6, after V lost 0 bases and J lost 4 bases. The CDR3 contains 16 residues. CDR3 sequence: CASSLAGASGRYEQYF. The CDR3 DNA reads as TGTGCCAGCAGCTTAGCAGGAGCTAGCGGGAGATACGAGCAGTACTTC.

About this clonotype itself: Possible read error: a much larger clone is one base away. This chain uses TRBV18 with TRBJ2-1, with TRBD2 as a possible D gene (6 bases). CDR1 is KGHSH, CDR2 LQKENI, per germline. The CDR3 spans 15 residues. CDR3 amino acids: CAGSPEGLTYNEQFF. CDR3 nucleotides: TGTGCCGGCTCACCAGAGGGACTTACTTACAATGAGCAGTTCTTC.

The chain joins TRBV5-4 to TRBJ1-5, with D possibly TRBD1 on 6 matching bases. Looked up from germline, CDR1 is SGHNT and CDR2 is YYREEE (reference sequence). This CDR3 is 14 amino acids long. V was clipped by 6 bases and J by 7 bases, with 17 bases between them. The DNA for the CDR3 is TGTGCCAGCATCTTACAGGGCGATGGCCAGCCCCAGCATTTT. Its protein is CASILQGDGQPQHF.

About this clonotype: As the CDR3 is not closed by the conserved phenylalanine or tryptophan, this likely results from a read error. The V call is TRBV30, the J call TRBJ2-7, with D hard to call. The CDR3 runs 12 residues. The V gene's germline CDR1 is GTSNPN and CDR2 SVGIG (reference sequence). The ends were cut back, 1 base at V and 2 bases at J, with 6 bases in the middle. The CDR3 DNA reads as TGTGCCTGGAGTGGTTATACCTACGAGCAGTACTTG. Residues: CAWSGYTYEQYL.

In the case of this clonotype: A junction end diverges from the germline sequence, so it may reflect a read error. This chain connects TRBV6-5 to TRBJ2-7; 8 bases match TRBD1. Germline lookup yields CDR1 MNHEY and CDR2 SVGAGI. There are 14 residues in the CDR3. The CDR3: CVSSRDRGNHEQYF. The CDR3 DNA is TGTGTCAGCAGCCGCGACAGGGGAAACCACGAGCAGTACTTC.

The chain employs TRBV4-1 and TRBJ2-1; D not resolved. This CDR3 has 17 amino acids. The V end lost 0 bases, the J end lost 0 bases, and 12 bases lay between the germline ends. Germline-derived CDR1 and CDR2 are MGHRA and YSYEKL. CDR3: CASSQDRTGNSYNEQFF. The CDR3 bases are TGCGCCAGCAGCCAAGATAGGACGGGTAACTCCTACAATGAGCAGTTCTTC.